What follows are 11 T cell receptor beta chains derived from one specimen sequenced in a study of blood T cell repertoires in COVID-19. Repertoires were generated with immunoSEQ multiplex PCR, while TCRdb's copy carries only in-frame clones and drops some. The sample holds approximately 230,000 clones, roughly 89% seen once. The sequenced sample consisted of peripheral blood. The receptors derive from a man aged 25-45 years who had recovered from COVID-19.

This chain joins TRBV5-1 and TRBJ2-5; D call uncertain. The V end was cut by 2 bases, the J end by 1 base, with 6 bases between. Germline loops: CDR1 SGHRS, CDR2 YFSETQ. This CDR3 is built from 13 residues. The CDR3 loop is CASSFLSQETQYF. The CDR3 DNA sequence: TGCGCCAGCAGCTTTTTATCCCAAGAGACCCAGTACTTC.

The V gene is TRBV5-1, the J gene TRBJ2-7; no clear D gene. CDR1 SGHRS and CDR2 YFSETQ come from the germline V gene. This CDR3 has 13 residues. V was pared by 2 bases and J by 6 bases, with 12 bases between. CDR3 sequence: CASSFTPSVEQYF. DNA for the CDR3: TGCGCCAGCAGCTTCACCCCTTCGGTCGAGCAGTACTTC.

The genes are TRBV19 and TRBJ2-5; D possibly corresponds to TRBD2 (6 bases). CDR3 length: 18 amino acids. CDR1 is LNHDA and CDR2 is SQIVND in the germline V gene (reference sequence). V was cut by 3 bases and J by 2 bases, with 22 bases left in between. CDR3 sequence reads: CASSMVWLAARGQETQYF. The DNA for the CDR3 is TGTGCCAGTAGTATGGTTTGGTTGGCGGCCCGGGGGCAAGAGACCCAGTACTTC.

The chain carries TRBV19 and TRBJ1-2, with TRBD1 identical over 11 bases. Per the germline V gene, CDR1 is LNHDA and CDR2 is SQIVND (reference sequence). The junction had 7 bases not matched to a gene; V was cut back by 4 bases and J by 3 bases. The CDR3 extends over 16 amino acids. CDR3 amino acids: CASSTWGTGGYYGYTF. The CDR3 coding sequence is TGTGCCAGTAGTACTTGGGGGACAGGGGGTTACTATGGCTACACCTTC.

The V gene is TRBV11-2, the J gene TRBJ1-2; D is possibly TRBD1 (6 bases). This CDR3 region has 16 residues. V was trimmed by 3 bases and J by 0 bases, leaving 14 bases between them. The V gene's germline CDR1 is SGHAT and CDR2 FQNNGV. CDR3 sequence reads: CASSLYHRASNYGYTF. CDR3 nucleotide sequence: TGTGCCAGCAGCTTGTATCACAGGGCCTCTAACTATGGCTACACCTTC.

The chain carries TRBV5-1 and TRBJ2-3, with 11 bases lining up with TRBD2. Germline V CDR1 and CDR2: SGHRS, YFSETQ. The CDR3 is 16 residues long. Trimming took 3 bases from V and 0 from J; bases not matched to a gene: 3. CDR3 nucleotides: TGCGCCAGCAGCTCGGGACTAGCGGACAGCACAGATACGCAGTATTTT. It is translated as CASSSGLADSTDTQYF. The full variable domain, completed using reference TRBV5-1 and TRBJ2-3, is KAGVTQTPRYLIKTRGQQVTLSCSPISGHRSVSWYQQTPGQGLQFLFEYFSETQRNKGNFPGRFSGRQFSNSRSEMNVSTLELGDSALYLCASSSGLADSTDTQYFGPGTRLTVL.

The chain employs TRBV7-7 and TRBJ1-2; maybe TRBD1 (5 bases). The CDR3 extends over 15 amino acids. The V end lost 5 bases, the J end lost 4 bases, and 17 bases lay between the germline ends. Germline V gene sequence: CDR1 SSHAT, CDR2 FNYEAQ (reference sequence). The CDR3 DNA is TGTGCCAGCAGCCCGCAACCCGACAGTTCCTATGGCTACACCTTC. It specifies CASSPQPDSSYGYTF.

The gene calls are TRBV18 and TRBJ1-2; D might be TRBD1 (5 bases). Germline V gene data show CDR1 as KGHSH and CDR2 as LQKENI. The V and J ends lost 4 bases and 8 bases respectively, with 17 bases between them. The CDR3 consists of 14 residues. In nucleotides, the CDR3 is TGTGCCAGCTCACGCGGGACTGCTCAGGAAGGCTACACCTTC. This sequence encodes CASSRGTAQEGYTF.

This clone was counted a few times. Other DNA sequences in the sample encode the same CDR3. The chain combines TRBV11-3 with TRBJ2-7, with D possibly matching TRBD2 (5 bases). Germline CDR1 reads SGHNT; CDR2 reads YENEEA. The CDR3 spans 13 residues. V was shortened by 6 bases and J by 1 base, with 10 bases between the two germline ends. The CDR3 protein is CASSFSGSYEQYF. The CDR3, as DNA: TGTGCCAGCAGTTTCAGCGGATCCTACGAGCAGTACTTC.

The rearrangement joins TRBV6-5 to TRBJ1-3; D remains ambiguous. Trimming pared 6 bases from V and 4 bases from J, leaving 4 bases between. Germline CDR1 and CDR2: MNHEY and SVGAGI. There are 11 residues in the CDR3. Here the CDR3 DNA reads TGTGCCAGCAGCCTAGGAAACACCATATATTTT. It encodes CASSLGNTIYF.

This chain links TRBV19 with TRBJ1-5; TRBD1 matches at 9 bases. The CDR3 extends over 16 amino acids. CDR1 is LNHDA, CDR2 SQIVND, per germline (reference sequence). Losses at the gene ends were 7 bases for V and 0 bases for J; bases not matched to a gene: 7. CDR3 coding DNA: TGTGCCAGTATTCAGGGACAGGGACTTAGCAATCAGCCCCAGCATTTT. Residues: CASIQGQGLSNQPQHF.